Following are 5 T cell receptor beta chains from one sample sequenced in a study of cytomegalovirus exposure and HLA in healthy donors. The study ran its PCR with 60 Vbeta and 13 Jbeta primers. Assay used: immunoSEQ multiplex PCR; TCRdb lists only in-frame clones, some missing. The sample has under 200,000 clones, about 70% seen once; the top ten hold 1.8%. Sequenced: PBMCs. The receptors come from a woman in her 30s in good health and CMV-seronegative.

The chain has TRBV7-6 and TRBJ2-7; 8 nucleotides agree with TRBD1. Germline V gene lookup returns CDR1 SGHVS and CDR2 FNYEAQ. The CDR3 covers 16 residues. After removal of 4 bases from V and 3 bases from J, the junction contained 11 bases not matched to a gene. CDR3 nucleotides: TGTGCCAGCAGCTCAACGACAGGGGCTAATAACTACGAGCAGTACTTC. This translates into CASSSTTGANNYEQYF. The full variable domain, its missing parts supplied by reference TRBV7-6 and TRBJ2-7, is GAGVSQSPRYKVTKRGQDVALRCDPISGHVSLYWYRQALGQGPEFLTYFNYEAQQDKSGLPNDRFSAERPEGSISTLTIQRTEQRDSAMYRCASSSTTGANNYEQYFGPGTRLTVT.

V and J are TRBV9 and TRBJ2-3, with 9 bases lining up with TRBD2. The germline V gene has CDR1 SGDLS and CDR2 YYNGEE. The CDR3 is 20 amino acids. Germline trimming cut 4 bases from V and 6 bases from J; bases unmatched to any gene: 24. CDR3 DNA sequence: TGTGCCAGCAGCCGGGGATCTAGCGGGGCGACCAGTATCGTTCGGGATACGCAGTATTTT. Protein sequence: CASSRGSSGATSIVRDTQYF.

The genes are TRBV5-5 and TRBJ1-1, with 10 bases aligning to TRBD1. This CDR3 has 15 residues. V gave up 3 bases and J gave up 5 bases; unmatched junction bases: 7. From germline, CDR1 is SGHKS and CDR2 YYEKEE (reference sequence). The CDR3, as DNA: TGTGCCAGCAGCTCAACCGGGACAGGGGTTACTGAAGCTTTCTTT. Encoded protein: CASSSTGTGVTEAFF.

The chain is built from TRBV7-3 and TRBJ2-7; 11 positions agree with TRBD2. The ends lost 5 bases at V and 2 bases at J; junction bases unmatched: 5. The CDR3 length is 15 residues. Germline V lookup: CDR1 SGHTA, CDR2 FQGTGA. The CDR3 region has the DNA TGTGCCAGCAGCAACGGACTAGCGGGCACCTACGAGCAGTACTTC. Translating it yields CASSNGLAGTYEQYF. The whole variable domain, remainder taken from reference TRBV7-3 and TRBJ2-7, is GAGVSQTPSNKVTEKGKYVELRCDPISGHTALYWYRQSLGQGPEFLIYFQGTGAADDSGLPNDRFFAVRPEGSVSTLKIQRTERGDSAVYLCASSNGLAGTYEQYFGPGTRLTVT.

V is TRBV7-2 and J is TRBJ2-5; TRBD2 matches 11 bases. Per the germline V gene, CDR1 is SGHTA and CDR2 is FQGNSA. The CDR3 totals 15 residues. V shed 4 bases and J 0 bases; nucleotides not matched to a gene: 1. CDR3 protein: CASSWTSGHQETQYF. CDR3 bases: TGTGCCAGCAGCTGGACTAGCGGGCACCAAGAGACCCAGTACTTC.